The entry below describes one TCR beta chain. The PCR was carried out with 60 Vbeta primers and 13 Jbeta primers. Per the study methods: Unique TCR beta chains numbered roughly 80 million in a later analysis, with roughly 10 million shared. Repertoires were generated with immunoSEQ multiplex PCR, while TCRdb's copy carries only in-frame clones and drops some. That table supplies the V and J calls and clone size; D and trimming were determined from the DNA. The sample includes 150,000 or so clones, approximately 80% of them seen just once. This CDR3 region has 13 residues. Per the germline V gene, CDR1 is KGHSH and CDR2 is LQKENI. The V end was cut by 10 bases, the J end by 0 bases, with 11 bases between. The sample belongs to a study of cytomegalovirus exposure and HLA in healthy donors.

What was sequenced was PBMCs. The chain links TRBV18 to TRBJ2-3; D not certain. The receptor was derived from a man between 45 and 60 years old in good health and CMV-seronegative. CDR3 coding DNA: TGTGCCATCTCCCTAGGTAGCACAGATACGCAGTATTTT. Its translation is CAISLGSTDTQYF. Together with reference TRBV18 and TRBJ2-3, the CDR3 gives the full variable domain: NAGVMQNPRHLVRRRGQEARLRCSPMKGHSHVYWYRQLPEEGLKFMVYLQKENIIDESGMPKERFSAEFPKEGPSILRIQQVVRGDSAAYFCAISLGSTDTQYFGPGTRLTVL.